The 13 T cell receptor beta chains listed next were all sequenced from one sample in a study of cytomegalovirus exposure and HLA in healthy donors. Use of 60 Vbeta and 13 Jbeta primers characterized the PCR. Assay: immunoSEQ multiplex PCR; the TCRdb copy retains only in-frame clones and omits some. The repertoire holds about 200,000 clones, with 82% as singletons. The material sequenced was PBMCs. The receptor source for this set is a boy aged 2 to 10 in good health and CMV-seronegative.

The chain is built from TRBV19 and TRBJ1-3, with D hard to call. The CDR3 sequence is 14 residues long. V lost 6 bases and J lost 7, with 16 bases in between. Germline CDR1 LNHDA, CDR2 SQIVND (reference sequence). CDR3 protein: CASRHAGGRNTIYF. Here the CDR3 DNA reads TGTGCCAGTAGGCATGCTGGAGGACGGAACACCATATATTTT.

The chain combines TRBV7-9 with TRBJ2-3, with TRBD1 identical over 7 bases. The germline V gene encodes CDR1 SEHNR and CDR2 FQNEAQ (reference sequence). The CDR3 is 14 amino acids. Trimming at V came to 4 bases and at J to 5 bases, leaving 6 bases not matched to a gene. In DNA, the CDR3 is TGTGCCAGCAGCTCCAGACAGGGAATAGATACGCAGTATTTT. It is translated as CASSSRQGIDTQYF.

The chain recombines TRBV7-9 with TRBJ1-5; TRBD1 might be the D (6 bases). The V gene's germline CDR1 is SEHNR and CDR2 FQNEAQ (reference sequence). The CDR3 sequence is 18 residues long. V was clipped by 1 base and J by 6 bases, with 22 bases between them. CDR3 sequence (DNA): TGTGCCAGCAGCTTAGTGGGAGGGGCCCTCCAGGGGATTCAGCCCCAGCATTTT. Translated, it gives CASSLVGGALQGIQPQHF.

V usage is TRBV19 and J usage is TRBJ1-2, with a tentative D call TRBD1 (6 bases). This CDR3 contains 13 residues. CDR1 LNHDA and CDR2 SQIVND come from the germline V gene (reference sequence). The germline V and J ends were trimmed by 5 bases and 9 bases, with 16 bases remaining between them. CDR3 DNA sequence: TGTGCCAGTAGTCCCATAGACAGGATCCGCTACACCTTC. This codes for CASSPIDRIRYTF. The full variable domain, in which reference TRBV19 and TRBJ1-2 provide the parts outside the CDR3, is DGGITQSPKYLFRKEGQNVTLSCEQNLNHDAMYWYRQDPGQGLRLIYYSQIVNDFQKGDIAEGYSVSREKKESFPLTVTSAQKNPTAFYLCASSPIDRIRYTFGSGTRLTVV.

The chain employs TRBV20-1 and TRBJ2-7; no clear D gene. Germline V gene data show CDR1 as DFQATT and CDR2 as SNEGSKA (reference sequence). The CDR3 loop spans 11 amino acids. V lost 5 bases, J lost 3 bases, and 8 bases lay in between. The CDR3 loop reads CSARRSYEQYF. The CDR3 coding sequence is TGCAGTGCTCGACGGAGCTACGAGCAGTACTTC.

The chain joins TRBV19 to TRBJ1-2; D ambiguous. In germline, CDR1 is LNHDA, CDR2 SQIVND (reference sequence). Deletions cut 7 bases from V and 3 bases from J, with 6 bases between. The length of the CDR3 is 11 residues. CDR3 sequence reads: CASISDYGYTF. CDR3 coding DNA: TGTGCCAGTATTTCCGACTATGGCTACACCTTC. Full variable domain (missing parts from reference TRBV19 and TRBJ1-2): DGGITQSPKYLFRKEGQNVTLSCEQNLNHDAMYWYRQDPGQGLRLIYYSQIVNDFQKGDIAEGYSVSREKKESFPLTVTSAQKNPTAFYLCASISDYGYTFGSGTRLTVV.

This clone is a singleton in its sample. This sequence joins TRBV7-9 and TRBJ1-2; TRBD1 matches 11 bases. Germline trimming cut 5 bases from V and 3 bases from J; bases unmatched to any gene: 5. The germline V gene encodes CDR1 SEHNR and CDR2 FQNEAQ (reference sequence). The CDR3 totals 15 residues. Here the CDR3 reads CASSPWTGGHYGYTF. The DNA for the CDR3 is TGTGCCAGCAGCCCTTGGACAGGGGGCCACTATGGCTACACCTTC. Filled out from reference TRBV7-9 and TRBJ1-2, the complete variable domain reads DTGVSQNPRHKITKRGQNVTFRCDPISEHNRLYWYRQTLGQGPEFLTYFQNEAQLEKSRLLSDRFSAERPKGSFSTLEIQRTEQGDSAMYLCASSPWTGGHYGYTFGSGTRLTVV.

The rearrangement uses TRBV7-8 and TRBJ1-5; D gene ambiguous. The length of the CDR3 is 13 residues. Germline CDR1 is SGHVS and CDR2 is FQNEAQ. The V end lost 10 bases, the J end lost 5 bases, and 15 bases lay between the germline ends. In DNA, the CDR3 is TGTGCCACCCGTTGGGCAAGAGATCAGCCCCAGCATTTT. Amino acid sequence: CATRWARDQPQHF.

This sequence joins TRBV6-5 and TRBJ1-6; maybe TRBD1 (5 bases). Trimming stripped 1 base from V and 8 bases from J, with 15 bases between. The CDR3 has 16 residues. The germline V gene encodes CDR1 MNHEY and CDR2 SVGAGI. CDR3 protein: CASSYWARGSDSPLHF. Written as DNA, the CDR3 is TGTGCCAGCAGTTACTGGGCCCGGGGGAGTGATTCACCCCTCCACTTT.

The chain is built from TRBV18 and TRBJ2-5, with D tentatively TRBD2 (5 bases). This CDR3 spans 14 amino acids. Between the trimmed V and J ends, which lost 5 bases and 3 bases, there was a span of 13 bases. Germline V gives CDR1 KGHSH, CDR2 LQKENI. The CDR3 nucleotides are TGTGCCAGCTCAAACGGACTGAACGAAGAGACCCAGTACTTC. Translation gives CASSNGLNEETQYF.

The chain uses TRBV20-1 and TRBJ1-2, with 8 nucleotides matching TRBD1. Germline CDR1 and CDR2: DFQATT and SNEGSKA (reference sequence). This CDR3 comprises 11 residues. CDR3 loop: CTTGGVYGYTF. The CDR3 DNA reads as TGCACCACAGGGGGGGTCTATGGCTACACCTTC.

This chain uses TRBV5-6 with TRBJ2-7; no reliable D call. The CDR3 has 12 amino acids. CDR1 SGHDT and CDR2 YYEEEE come from the germline V gene. Trimming removed 5 bases at V and 0 bases at J, with 6 bases between. CDR3 DNA sequence: TGTGCCAGCAGGAGGTTCTCCTACGAGCAGTACTTC. Its translation is CASRRFSYEQYF.

V usage is TRBV5-6 and J usage is TRBJ1-6; 9 nucleotides match TRBD1. The junction had 12 bases not matched to a gene; V was cut back by 7 bases and J by 7 bases. Germline V CDR1 and CDR2: SGHDT, YYEEEE. This CDR3 has 16 residues. The CDR3 region has the DNA TGTGCCAGCTCCAAGGGACAGGGTTTGTTGAATTCACCCCTCCACTTT. Translated, it gives CASSKGQGLLNSPLHF.